This T cell receptor beta chain was retrieved from a study of blood T cell repertoires in COVID-19. Study-wide background: T cells, B-cell-depleted T cells, or PBMCs provided the cDNA or gDNA that served as material.

Study members were between about 18 and 100 years old and lived in over 20 US regions. Per the study methods: It was from reference gene primer amplification that nucleated cell counts were estimated. Sequenced by immunoSEQ multiplex PCR; TCRdb stores in-frame clones only, minus some. V and J calls and clone size come straight from that table; D and trimming were deduced from the DNA. The sample records some 330,000 clones, roughly 80% being singletons. V was clipped by 4 bases and J by 0 bases, with 16 bases between them. This CDR3 has 17 residues. CDR1 and CDR2 from the germline V gene are MNHNS and SASEGT.

The sequence was collected from a woman aged 45 to 65 who had recovered from COVID-19. Input material: PBMCs or T cells enriched from blood (not recorded which). The chain has TRBV6-1 and TRBJ1-5, with D possibly TRBD1 on 6 matching bases. The CDR3 nucleotides are TGTGCCAGCAGTGGGGAAAACAGGGCGTATAGCAATCAGCCCCAGCATTTT. Protein sequence: CASSGENRAYSNQPQHF.